This TCR beta chain was observed in a study of blood T cells in healthy people across ages. Trimming removed 0 bases at V and 2 bases at J, with 8 bases between. CDR3 length: 14 amino acids. CDR1 LGHDT and CDR2 YNNKEL come from the germline V gene (reference sequence). In this sample, this clonotype turned up a few times. The antigen remains undetermined. A second PCR of roughly 7 to 11 cycles used a sample-barcoded 5' primer and a J-beta primer mix. Each of the cDNA molecules was tagged by a template-switch adaptor with 12 random nucleotides. TCRdb reprocessed the 5' RACE reads via MiXCR and lists one record per CDR3 protein. This sample has about 1.6 million distinct CDR3 sequences, with roughly 32% found just once. Study-level points and caveats: Diversity estimates drawn from one million T cells were deemed underestimates.

The receptor was derived from a woman younger than 45 in good health. V usage is TRBV3-1 and J usage is TRBJ2-7, with D possibly being TRBD2 (6 bases). Sequencing was performed on blood. As DNA, the CDR3 is TGTGCCAGCAGCCAAGAGCGGGGACCCTACGAGCAGTACTTC. It is translated as CASSQERGPYEQYF.